Listed below are T cell receptor beta chains from one sample, sequenced in a study of OX40 agonist ivuxolimab in advanced cancers. Sequencing was performed with immunoSEQ multiplex PCR; in TCRdb, only in-frame clones are kept and a portion is missing. The sample carries around 41,000 clones, about 88% recorded once. Sequencing used CD4+ or CD8+ T cells sorted from blood, obtained in a trial of the OX40 agonist ivuxolimab. The receptors originated from an adult with an advanced solid tumor such as melanoma, head and neck, liver or kidney cancer. CDR3s include the opening cysteine and the closing phenylalanine or tryptophan. The D gene is left open where the match is weak. Part of the rows lack a size; the others show once, few, many or a class for expanded clones.

.,TRBV2,TRBJ2-7,.,TGTGCCAGCAGTGAGAAGACAGCGCTTGTCTACGAGCAGTACTTC,CASSEKTALVYEQYF
.,TRBV6-5,TRBJ2-7,once,TGTGCCAGCAGGGGAGGTCAGGGCTCCTACGAGCAGTACTTC,CASRGGQGSYEQYF
.,TRBV6-6,TRBJ1-1,once,TGTGCCAGCAGTTATGCATACCCTGGGACTGAAGCTTTCTTT,CASSYAYPGTEAFF
.,TRBV7-9,TRBJ2-1,.,TGTGCCAGCAGCTTTGACACTAACAATGAGCAGTTCTTC,CASSFDTNNEQFF
TRBD2,TRBV11-2,TRBJ2-7,few,TGTGCCAGCACGCAGACTAGCGGCTACGAGCAGTACTTC,CASTQTSGYEQYF
.,TRBV13,TRBJ2-7,.,TGTGCCAGCAGCCTAGAGGTCCCGAGCGACGAGCAGTACTTC,CASSLEVPSDEQYF
TRBD1,TRBV5-1,TRBJ2-2,.,TGCGCCAGCAGCTTGGAGGGACAGGGGGCGAACACCGGGGAGCTGTTTTTT,CASSLEGQGANTGELFF
.,TRBV4-1,TRBJ1-2,.,TGCGCCAGCAGCCAAGAAAAGGTTAACTATGGCTACACCTTC,CASSQEKVNYGYTF
.,TRBV4-1,TRBJ2-5,.,TGCGCCAGCAGCCAAGGCGTCGGGGATATGGAGACCCAGTACTTC,CASSQGVGDMETQYF
TRBD1,TRBV4-1,TRBJ2-7,.,TGCGCCAGCAGCCAAGTACAGGGGGTTGGCTACGAGCAGTACTTC,CASSQVQGVGYEQYF
.,TRBV19,TRBJ1-2,.,TGTGCCAGTAGTATAGCCCGGACAGACTATGGCTACACCTTC,CASSIARTDYGYTF
TRBD2,TRBV6-1,TRBJ2-2,.,TGTGCCAGCAGTGAAGCCCTAGCGGGAAGCGGGGAGCTGTTTTTT,CASSEALAGSGELFF
.,TRBV14,TRBJ2-7,.,TGTGCCAGCAGCCAAGTTGTCTACGAGCAGTACTTC,CASSQVVYEQYF
.,TRBV7-9,TRBJ1-1,.,TGTGCCAGCAGCTTAAAGCCTTCGTCTGAAGCTTTCTTT,CASSLKPSSEAFF
.,TRBV2,TRBJ2-2,.,TGTGCCAGCTCGGTCACCGGGGAGCTGTTTTTT,CASSVTGELFF
TRBD2,TRBV5-4,TRBJ2-1,.,TGTGCCTGCGCGGCGGGAGTCCATGAGCAGTTCTTC,CACAAGVHEQFF
.,TRBV27,TRBJ2-7,few,TGTGCCAGCATAGAACTAGCTCCCCCCTACGAGCAGTACTTC,CASIELAPPYEQYF
.,TRBV15,TRBJ2-3,.,TGTGCCACCAGCCGTCAGGGGGATACGCAGTATTTT,CATSRQGDTQYF
.,TRBV19,TRBJ1-2,.,TGTGCCAGTAGTCCCATATCCGGGGGCTATGGCTACACCTTC,CASSPISGGYGYTF
.,TRBV19,TRBJ2-2,.,TGTGCCAGTAGCGAGAGGGGGGGGGAGCTGTTTTTT,CASSERGGELFF
.,TRBV6-6,TRBJ2-3,.,TGTGCCAGCAGTCAGAGGGATACGCAGTATTTT,CASSQRDTQYF
.,TRBV12-5,TRBJ2-1,once,TGTGCTAGTGGTTTGCCCGGGGCCAATGAGCAGTTCTTC,CASGLPGANEQFF
.,TRBV7-9,TRBJ1-5,once,TGTGCCAGCAGCCCCCAGGGCGGCCATCAGCCCCAGCATTTT,CASSPQGGHQPQHF
TRBD2,TRBV5-6,TRBJ2-5,.,TGTGCCAGCAGCGTCGGGACTAGCGGGCGGCCGCTACAAGAGACCCAGTACTTC,CASSVGTSGRPLQETQYF
TRBD1,TRBV5-1,TRBJ2-7,.,TGCGCCAGCAGCCCTCCGGGACAGGCCTACGAGCAGTACTTC,CASSPPGQAYEQYF
TRBD1,TRBV28,TRBJ1-1,.,TGTGCCAGCAGTTTATGGGGACAGGGGCTGAACACTGAAGCTTTCTTT,CASSLWGQGLNTEAFF
TRBD1,TRBV7-8,TRBJ1-3,.,TGTGCCAGCAGCTTAGGGGTTCTCAGGGGGACTGGAAACACCATATATTTT,CASSLGVLRGTGNTIYF
.,TRBV15,TRBJ2-7,.,TGTGCCACCAGCAGAGCAGGGAAGGACAGCGACGAGCAGTACTTC,CATSRAGKDSDEQYF
.,TRBV5-1,TRBJ2-3,few,TGCGCCAGCAGCTTGGAAGTAAGCACAGATACGCAGTATTTT,CASSLEVSTDTQYF
TRBD1,TRBV6-5,TRBJ1-2,.,TGTGCCAGCAGCTATTACAGGGGTACACCTTATGGCTACACCTTC,CASSYYRGTPYGYTF
.,TRBV11-2,TRBJ2-3,.,TGTGCCAGCAGCTTAGTCCCCGTGGGCCTTCAGGGCACAGATACGCAGTATTTT,CASSLVPVGLQGTDTQYF
.,TRBV5-5,TRBJ1-3,.,TGTGCCAGCAGCCCATGGCGAGCGGGCGGTGGAAACACCATATATTTT,CASSPWRAGGGNTIYF
.,TRBV7-2,TRBJ1-4,.,TGTGCCAGCAGCTTAGCAGGGGAGCGTGAAAAACTGTTTTTT,CASSLAGEREKLFF
.,TRBV6-6,TRBJ2-1,once,TGTGCCAGCAGTTACTCGATACAAACTTCCTACAATGAGCAGTTCTTC,CASSYSIQTSYNEQFF
.,TRBV4-1,TRBJ1-1,.,TGCGCCAGCAGCCAAACGACACTCACTGAAGCTTTCTTT,CASSQTTLTEAFF
.,TRBV27,TRBJ2-2,.,TGTGCCAGCTCTAACCCCCGGGTGCCCGGGGAGCTGTTTTTT,CASSNPRVPGELFF
.,TRBV19,TRBJ2-1,.,TGTGCCAGTAGTATAGGGCCCAGCTCCTACAATGAGCAGTTCTTC,CASSIGPSSYNEQFF
.,TRBV27,TRBJ2-7,.,TGTGCCAGCAGTTTATCACCCAACTACGAGCAGTACTTC,CASSLSPNYEQYF
TRBD1,TRBV5-1,TRBJ2-7,.,TGCGCCAGCAGCTCCCGGGACAGGGGTTCCTACGAGCAGTACTTC,CASSSRDRGSYEQYF
.,TRBV13,TRBJ1-2,.,TGTGCCAGCAGCTTAAAGAGGCTGGACTACACCTTC,CASSLKRLDYTF
.,TRBV15,TRBJ1-1,.,TGTGCCACCAGCAGCGGGCGGTCGACTGAAGCTTTCTTT,CATSSGRSTEAFF
TRBD2,TRBV5-6,TRBJ2-7,.,TGTGCCAGCAGCTTGATGGCGGGAGACTACGAGCAGTACTTC,CASSLMAGDYEQYF
.,TRBV28,TRBJ1-1,.,TGTGCCAGCTGGGACACTGAAGCTTTCTTT,CASWDTEAFF
.,TRBV10-3,TRBJ1-3,.,TGTGCCATCAGTGGAGGACAGGGAAACACCATATATTTT,CAISGGQGNTIYF
.,TRBV30,TRBJ2-7,.,TGTGCCTGGACACAGGGATACGAGCAGTACTTC,CAWTQGYEQYF
.,TRBV7-9,TRBJ1-5,.,TGTGCCAGCAGCTCGACAGGAGGTCGCAATGGCAATCAGCCCCAGCATTTT,CASSSTGGRNGNQPQHF
.,TRBV6-5,TRBJ2-7,.,TGTGCCAGCAGTTATCGACTGACAGCCTACGAGCAGTACTTC,CASSYRLTAYEQYF
TRBD1,TRBV30,TRBJ1-6,.,TGTGCCTGGATGGAGGGGGCGAATAATTCACCCCTCCACTTT,CAWMEGANNSPLHF
.,TRBV6-5,TRBJ1-1,.,TGTGCCAGCAGATACAGTTTAATGGACACTGAAGCTTTCTTT,CASRYSLMDTEAFF
.,TRBV4-1,TRBJ1-1,.,TGCGCCAGCAGCCAAGAAAGAGGGGGAGGCGAAGCTTTCTTT,CASSQERGGGEAFF
.,TRBV11-2,TRBJ1-1,.,TGTGCCAGCAGCTCCCGCCCAAGGGTGAACACTGAAGCTTTCTTT,CASSSRPRVNTEAFF
.,TRBV6-1,TRBJ1-1,.,TGTGCCAGCTGTCCCCGGGAGAGCACTGAAGCTTTCTTT,CASCPRESTEAFF
.,TRBV6-5,TRBJ2-7,.,TGTGCCAGTGCCTTAGGGGTGGCGTACGAGCAGTACTTC,CASALGVAYEQYF
.,TRBV7-9,TRBJ2-2,.,TGTGCCAGCAGCTCGGGGGCCTGGAGGACCGGGGAGCTGTTTTTT,CASSSGAWRTGELFF